The next 6 T cell receptor beta chains were all read from a single sample in a study of T cells after yellow fever vaccination. Each CDR3 protein gets one entry after TCRdb re-called the 5' RACE reads with MiXCR. The sample consists of about 550,000 distinct CDR3 sequences, over 15% of them appearing once. The source was PBMCs, collected 15 days after the yellow fever booster vaccination. These receptors originate from a man aged 30 to 39 who received the YFV17D yellow fever vaccine.

This clonotype has just a few counts. The chain combines TRBV25-1 with TRBJ2-2, with D possibly TRBD1 on 6 matching bases. Per the germline V gene, CDR1 is MGHDK and CDR2 is SYGVNS. The CDR3 extends over 15 amino acids. V lost 10 bases and J lost 2, with 17 bases in between. In nucleotides, the CDR3 is TGTGCCACCTCCACCGGGACACTTAACACCGGGGAGCTGTTTTTT. Translating gives CATSTGTLNTGELFF.

This chain joins TRBV29-1 and TRBJ2-1; weak D call: TRBD1 (6 bases). Trimming cost V 5 bases and J 9 bases, with 14 bases left between them. The germline V gene encodes CDR1 SQVTM and CDR2 ANQGSEA. This CDR3 spans 12 amino acids. This CDR3 reads CSVRQVWGEQFF. Here the CDR3 DNA reads TGCAGCGTTCGACAGGTTTGGGGTGAGCAGTTCTTC.

This clonotype was counted a few times. J is TRBJ2-7 and V is TRBV14, with 8 bases aligning to TRBD2. Germline CDR1 reads SGHDN; CDR2 reads FVKESK. This CDR3 has 17 residues. V lost 1 base, J lost 2 bases, and 10 bases stayed unmatched. CDR3 in DNA: TGTGCCAGCAGCCAAGGGGGACTAGAGCGCCGGGCCTACGAGCAGTACTTC. Translated: CASSQGGLERRAYEQYF.

This chain uses TRBV24-1 with TRBJ2-1, with no clear D. CDR3 length: 13 residues. CDR1 is KGHDR, CDR2 SFDVKD, per germline. Trimming took off 2 bases at V and 9 bases at J, with 10 bases between the two ends. The chain's CDR3 is CATSDSLKGEQFF. CDR3 DNA: TGTGCCACCAGTGATTCTCTAAAGGGTGAGCAGTTCTTC.

This clonotype was detected many times. The chain links TRBV5-1 to TRBJ2-2; D not certain. V was trimmed by 0 bases and J by 7 bases, leaving 13 bases between them. CDR1 and CDR2 from the germline V gene are SGHRS and YFSETQ. CDR3 length: 15 residues. In DNA form, the CDR3 reads TGCGCCAGCAGCTTGGATCGGGTAGAGGTCGGGGAGCTGTTTTTT. Translation: CASSLDRVEVGELFF.

The CDR3 nucleotides are TGTGCCAGCAGTCCTCTGTTCGGCAATCAGCCCCAGCATTTT. Residues: CASSPLFGNQPQHF. The genes are TRBV27 and TRBJ1-5; no definite D call. CDR1 is MNHEY, CDR2 SMNVEV, per germline (reference sequence). CDR3 size: 14 residues. The V end was cut by 5 bases, the J end by 2 bases, with 10 bases between.